This T cell receptor beta chain derives from a study of CD8+CD57+ T cells in acquired aplastic anemia. In patients chosen for sequencing, flow cytometry had shown CD8+CD57+ cell expansion. Profiling of TCR beta VDJ combinations and CDR3 sequences used genomic DNA as template. TCRdb passed the reads through MiXCR, listing each CDR3 protein once. Of 150,000 to 200,000 distinct CDR3 sequences detected, approximately 52% appear once; the ten largest clones hold about 1.7%. In this sample, this clonotype turned up many times. The sample consisted of sorted CD4+, CD8+, or CD8+CD57+ T cells (not recorded which) from PBMCs. This clonotype was sampled from a human donor with aplastic anemia.

The CDR3 DNA is TGTGCCAGCAGCTTAGGATCGGGACAGGGGAACACTGAAGCTTTCTTT. Its protein is CASSLGSGQGNTEAFF. The rearrangement links TRBV7-2 to TRBJ1-1, with TRBD1 matching 9 bases. The CDR3 totals 16 residues. V dropped 1 base and J dropped 1; count of bases not matched to a gene: 4. Germline CDR1 is SGHTA and CDR2 is FQGNSA.